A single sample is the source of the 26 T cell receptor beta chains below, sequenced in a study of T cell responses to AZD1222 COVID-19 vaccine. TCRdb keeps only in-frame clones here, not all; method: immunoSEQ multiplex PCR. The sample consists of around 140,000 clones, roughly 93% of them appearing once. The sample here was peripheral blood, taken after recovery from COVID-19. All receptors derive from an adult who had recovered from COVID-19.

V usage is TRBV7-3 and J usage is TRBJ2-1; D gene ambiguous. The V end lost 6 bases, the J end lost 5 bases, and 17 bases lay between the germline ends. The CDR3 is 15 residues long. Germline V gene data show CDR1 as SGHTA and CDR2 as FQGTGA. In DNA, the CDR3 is TGTGCCAGCAGTTTGCAGGCAAACCGGGACAATGAGCAGTTCTTC. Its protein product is CASSLQANRDNEQFF.

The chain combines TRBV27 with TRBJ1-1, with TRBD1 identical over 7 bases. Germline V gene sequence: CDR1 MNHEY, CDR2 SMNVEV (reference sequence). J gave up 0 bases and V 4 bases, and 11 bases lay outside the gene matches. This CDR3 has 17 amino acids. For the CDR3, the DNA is TGTGCCAGCAGTTCCAGGCGGGACAGAGATATGAACACTGAAGCTTTCTTT. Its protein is CASSSRRDRDMNTEAFF.

In DNA, the CDR3 is TGTGCCAGCAGCTTAGTCTTGGGGGAGATTGGTCAAGAGACCCAGTACTTC. As protein: CASSLVLGEIGQETQYF. This sequence joins TRBV7-8 and TRBJ2-5; D might be TRBD1 or TRBD2, each matching 5 bases. Trimming removed 1 base from V and 2 bases from J, with 17 bases in between. From germline, CDR1 is SGHVS and CDR2 FQNEAQ. This CDR3 has 17 residues.

CDR3 sequence: CASSHQGINSPLHF. The CDR3 DNA follows: TGCGCCAGCAGCCACCAGGGTATTAATTCACCCCTCCACTTT. This chain links TRBV4-1 with TRBJ1-6, with D tentatively TRBD1 (5 bases). In germline, CDR1 is MGHRA, CDR2 YSYEKL. The V end lost 3 bases, the J end lost 6 bases, and 9 bases lay between the germline ends. This CDR3 spans 14 amino acids.

CDR3 coding DNA: TGTGCCATCAGTGATAGGGGGGCGAACACTGAAGCTTTCTTT. Its protein product is CAISDRGANTEAFF. V usage is TRBV10-3 and J usage is TRBJ1-1; D is perhaps TRBD1 (6 bases). V was pared by 3 bases and J by 1 base, with 9 bases between. Germline CDR1 ENHRY, CDR2 SYGVKD. CDR3 length equals 14 residues.

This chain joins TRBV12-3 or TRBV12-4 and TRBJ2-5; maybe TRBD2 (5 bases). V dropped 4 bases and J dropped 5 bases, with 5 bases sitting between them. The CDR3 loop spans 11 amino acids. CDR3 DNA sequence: TGTGCCAGCAGTTCGGGGGAGACCCAGTACTTC. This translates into CASSSGETQYF.

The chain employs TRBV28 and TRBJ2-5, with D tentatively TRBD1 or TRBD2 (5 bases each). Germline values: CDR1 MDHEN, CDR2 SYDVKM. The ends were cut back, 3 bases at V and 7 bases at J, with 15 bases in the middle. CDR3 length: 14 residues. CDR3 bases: TGTGCCAGCAGTTTCCGACAGTCGAGGGCGACCCAGTACTTC. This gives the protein CASSFRQSRATQYF.

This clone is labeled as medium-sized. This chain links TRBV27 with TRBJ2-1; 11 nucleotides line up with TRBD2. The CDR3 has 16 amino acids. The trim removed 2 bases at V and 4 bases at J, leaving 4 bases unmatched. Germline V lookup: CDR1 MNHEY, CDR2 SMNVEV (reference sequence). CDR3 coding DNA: TGTGCCAGCAGTTTAACGGGACTAGCGGAGTACAATGAGCAGTTCTTC. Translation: CASSLTGLAEYNEQFF.

The CDR3 nucleotides are TGTGCCAGCAGTCGGCTGACCCGAGACACCGGGGAGCTGTTTTTT. Its translation: CASSRLTRDTGELFF. The chain links TRBV6-5 to TRBJ2-2; D remains unclear. The CDR3 length is 15 residues. Germline V CDR1 and CDR2: MNHEY, SVGAGI. V lost 5 bases to trimming and J lost 3 bases, with 13 bases between them.

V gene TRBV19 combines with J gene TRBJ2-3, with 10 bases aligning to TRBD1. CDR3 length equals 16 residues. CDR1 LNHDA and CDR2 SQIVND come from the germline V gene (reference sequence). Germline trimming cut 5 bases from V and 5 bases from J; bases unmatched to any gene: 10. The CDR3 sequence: CASSLRLGQGKDTQYF. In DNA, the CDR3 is TGTGCCAGTAGTCTCCGCCTGGGACAGGGGAAAGATACGCAGTATTTT.

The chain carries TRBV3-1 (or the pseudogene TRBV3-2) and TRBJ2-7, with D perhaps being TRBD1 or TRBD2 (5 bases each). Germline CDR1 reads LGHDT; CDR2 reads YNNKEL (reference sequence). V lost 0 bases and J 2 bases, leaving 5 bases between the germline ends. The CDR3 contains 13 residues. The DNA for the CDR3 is TGTGCCAGCAGCCAAGAGGGGGCCTACGAGCAGTACTTC. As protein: CASSQEGAYEQYF.

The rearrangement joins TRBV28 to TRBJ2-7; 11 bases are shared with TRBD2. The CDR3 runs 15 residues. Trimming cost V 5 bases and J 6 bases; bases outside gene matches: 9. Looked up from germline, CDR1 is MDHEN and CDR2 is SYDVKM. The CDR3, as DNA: TGTGCCAGCAGTCCGTCACTAGCGGGAGTGGGCGAGCAGTACTTC. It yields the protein CASSPSLAGVGEQYF.

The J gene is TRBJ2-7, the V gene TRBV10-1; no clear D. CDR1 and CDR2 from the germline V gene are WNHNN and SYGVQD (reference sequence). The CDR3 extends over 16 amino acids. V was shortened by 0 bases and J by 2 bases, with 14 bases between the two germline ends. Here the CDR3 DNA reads TGCGCCAGCAGTGAGTCCCTAGGATCCCCCACCTACGAGCAGTACTTC. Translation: CASSESLGSPTYEQYF.

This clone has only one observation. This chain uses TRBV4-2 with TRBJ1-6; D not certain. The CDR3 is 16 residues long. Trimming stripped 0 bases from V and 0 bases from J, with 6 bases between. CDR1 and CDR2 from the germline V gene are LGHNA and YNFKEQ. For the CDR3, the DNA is TGTGCCAGCAGCCAAGATCACAGCTCCTATAATTCACCCCTCCACTTT. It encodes CASSQDHSSYNSPLHF.

CDR3 in DNA: TGTGCCAGCAGCCTTGGTAGCGAGGGTGAGCAGTTCTTC. This encodes CASSLGSEGEQFF. The chain links TRBV3-1 (or the pseudogene TRBV3-2) to TRBJ2-1, with TRBD2 as a possible D gene (5 bases). Germline lookup yields CDR1 LGHDT and CDR2 YNNKEL (reference sequence). The germline V and J ends were trimmed by 4 bases and 9 bases, with 13 bases remaining between them. This CDR3 has 13 residues.

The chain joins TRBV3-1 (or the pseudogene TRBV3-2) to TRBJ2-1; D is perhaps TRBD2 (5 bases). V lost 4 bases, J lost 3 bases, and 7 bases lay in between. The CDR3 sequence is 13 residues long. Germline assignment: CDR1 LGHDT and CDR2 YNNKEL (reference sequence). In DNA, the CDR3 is TGTGCCAGCAGCCTCGGGAACTACAATGAGCAGTTCTTC. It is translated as CASSLGNYNEQFF.

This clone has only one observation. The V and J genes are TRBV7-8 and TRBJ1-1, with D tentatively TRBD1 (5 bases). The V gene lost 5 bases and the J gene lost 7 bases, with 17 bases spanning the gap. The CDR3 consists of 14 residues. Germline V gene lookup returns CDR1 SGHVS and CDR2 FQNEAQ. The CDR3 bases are TGTGCCAGCAGCGGATACCAGGGTAGGGGTGAAGCTTTCTTT. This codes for CASSGYQGRGEAFF.

This CDR3 reads CASSLLTNYGYTF. In DNA, the CDR3 is TGTGCCAGCAGCTTACTGACAAACTATGGCTACACCTTC. This chain joins TRBV11-2 and TRBJ1-2; no clear D gene. This CDR3 comprises 13 residues. Germline loops: CDR1 SGHAT, CDR2 FQNNGV. Trimming pared 2 bases from V and 2 bases from J, leaving 6 bases between.

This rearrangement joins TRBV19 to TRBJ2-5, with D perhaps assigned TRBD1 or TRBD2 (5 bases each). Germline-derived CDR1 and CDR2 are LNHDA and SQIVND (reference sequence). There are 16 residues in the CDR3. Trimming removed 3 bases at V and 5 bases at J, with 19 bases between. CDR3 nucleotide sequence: TGTGCCAGTAGTATGAGGAACAGTGGGGGTATGGAGACCCAGTACTTC. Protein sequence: CASSMRNSGGMETQYF.

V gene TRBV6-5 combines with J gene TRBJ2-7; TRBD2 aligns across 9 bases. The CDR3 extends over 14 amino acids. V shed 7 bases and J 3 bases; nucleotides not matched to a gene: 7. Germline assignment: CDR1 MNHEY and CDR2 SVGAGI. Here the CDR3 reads CASTIAGAGYEQYF. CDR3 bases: TGTGCCAGCACTATAGCGGGAGCGGGCTACGAGCAGTACTTC.

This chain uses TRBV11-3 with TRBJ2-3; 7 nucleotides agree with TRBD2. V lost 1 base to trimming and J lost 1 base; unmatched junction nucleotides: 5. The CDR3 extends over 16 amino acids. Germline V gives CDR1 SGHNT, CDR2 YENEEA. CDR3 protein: CASSLGLADGTDTQYF. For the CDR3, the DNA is TGTGCCAGCAGCTTAGGGCTAGCGGATGGCACAGATACGCAGTATTTT.

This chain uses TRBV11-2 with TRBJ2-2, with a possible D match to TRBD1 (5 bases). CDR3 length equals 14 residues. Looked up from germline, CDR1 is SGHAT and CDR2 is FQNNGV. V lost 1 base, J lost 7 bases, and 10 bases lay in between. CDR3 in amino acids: CASSLVTGVGELFF. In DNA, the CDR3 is TGTGCCAGCAGCTTAGTAACAGGAGTCGGGGAGCTGTTTTTT.

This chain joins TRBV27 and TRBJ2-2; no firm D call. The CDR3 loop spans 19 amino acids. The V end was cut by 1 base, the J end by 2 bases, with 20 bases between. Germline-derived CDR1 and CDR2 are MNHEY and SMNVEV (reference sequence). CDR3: CASSLFPPVGLGNTGELFF. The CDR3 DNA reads TGTGCCAGCAGTTTATTCCCCCCGGTTGGGCTGGGAAACACCGGGGAGCTGTTTTTT.

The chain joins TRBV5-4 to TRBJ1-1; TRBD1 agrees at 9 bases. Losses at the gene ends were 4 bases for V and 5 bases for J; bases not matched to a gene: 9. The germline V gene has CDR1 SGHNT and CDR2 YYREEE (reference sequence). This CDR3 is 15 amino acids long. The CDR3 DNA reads TGTGCCAGCAGCCTGGCGGGACAGGGACGGACTGAAGCTTTCTTT. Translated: CASSLAGQGRTEAFF. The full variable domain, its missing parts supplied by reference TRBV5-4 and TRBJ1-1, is ETGVTQSPTHLIKTRGQQVTLRCSSQSGHNTVSWYQQALGQGPQFIFQYYREEENGRGNFPPRFSGLQFPNYSSELNVNALELDDSALYLCASSLAGQGRTEAFFGQGTRLTVV.

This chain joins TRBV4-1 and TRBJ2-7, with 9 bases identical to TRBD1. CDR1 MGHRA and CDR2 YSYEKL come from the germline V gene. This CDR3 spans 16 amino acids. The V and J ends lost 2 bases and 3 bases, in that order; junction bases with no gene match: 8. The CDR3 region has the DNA TGCGCCAGCAGCCAAATGGGACAGGGTTCAAGCTACGAGCAGTACTTC. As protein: CASSQMGQGSSYEQYF.

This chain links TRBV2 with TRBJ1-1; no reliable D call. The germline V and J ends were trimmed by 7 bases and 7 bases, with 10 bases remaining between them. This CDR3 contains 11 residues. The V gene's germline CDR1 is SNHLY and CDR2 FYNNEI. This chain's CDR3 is CASNREIEAFF. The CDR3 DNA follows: TGTGCCAGCAACCGGGAAATTGAAGCTTTCTTT.